The T cell receptor (beta chain) under discussion was sequenced for a study of patients and donors after allogeneic stem cell transplantation. This clonotype showed up just a few times. TCRdb analysed the RT-PCR reads with MiXCR anew, one entry per CDR3 protein. The sample lists about 230,000 distinct CDR3 sequences; roughly an eighth were seen once. This CDR3 contains 14 residues. Germline values: CDR1 MRHNA, CDR2 SNTAGT. The V and J ends lost 3 bases and 2 bases respectively, with 9 bases between them. The sequence was collected from a human donor who was either an allogeneic HSCT recipient or a stem cell or donor lymphocyte infusion donor (not recorded which). It is not recorded whose cells these are; they may come from a transplant donor. Sequenced material: blood, either unsorted or a sorted T cell fraction (not recorded which). This chain connects TRBV6-4 to TRBJ2-3; D might be TRBD2 (5 bases). As DNA, the CDR3 is TGTGCCAGCAGTGAACGGGGTGACACAGATACGCAGTATTTT. As protein: CASSERGDTDTQYF.